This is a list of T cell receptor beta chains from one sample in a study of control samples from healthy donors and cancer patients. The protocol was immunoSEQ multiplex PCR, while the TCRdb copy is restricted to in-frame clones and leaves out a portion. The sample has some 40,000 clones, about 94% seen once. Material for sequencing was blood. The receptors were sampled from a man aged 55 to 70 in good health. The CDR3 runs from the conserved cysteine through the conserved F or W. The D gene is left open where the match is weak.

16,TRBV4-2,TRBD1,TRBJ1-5,CASSQNVGTGYQPQHF,TGTGCCAGCAGCCAAAACGTGGGGACAGGGTATCAGCCCCAGCATTTT
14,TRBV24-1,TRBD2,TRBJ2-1,CATRGTSGSNEQFF,TGTGCCACCCGTGGGACTAGCGGGAGCAATGAGCAGTTCTTC
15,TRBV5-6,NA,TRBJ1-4,CASSLGGGPNEKLFF,TGTGCCAGCAGCTTGGGAGGAGGTCCTAATGAAAAACTGTTTTTT
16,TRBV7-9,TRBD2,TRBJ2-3,CASSRGLAGIADTQYF,TGTGCCAGCAGCCGGGGACTAGCGGGAATAGCAGATACGCAGTATTTT
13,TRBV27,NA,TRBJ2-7,CASSLGGKGRQYF,TGTGCCAGCAGTCTAGGCGGTAAGGGACGGCAGTACTTC
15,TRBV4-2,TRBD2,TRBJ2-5,CASSQETSGSTAQYF,TGTGCCAGCAGCCAAGAGACTAGCGGTAGCACGGCCCAGTACTTC
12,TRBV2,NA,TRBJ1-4,CASSTQGRELFF,TGTGCCAGCAGTACACAGGGTCGGGAACTGTTTTTT
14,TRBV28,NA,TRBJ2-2,CASSRSGNTGELFF,TGTGCCAGCAGTCGTAGCGGGAACACCGGGGAGCTGTTTTTT
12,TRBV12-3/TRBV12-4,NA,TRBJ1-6,CASSYYNSPLHF,TGTGCCAGCAGTTACTATAATTCACCCCTCCACTTT
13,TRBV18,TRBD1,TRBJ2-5,CASSSGTGQAQYF,TGTGCCAGCTCTTCCGGGACAGGGCAGGCCCAGTACTTC
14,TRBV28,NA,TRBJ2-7,CASSFGGGNYEQYF,TGTGCCAGCAGTTTCGGGGGTGGGAACTACGAGCAGTACTTC
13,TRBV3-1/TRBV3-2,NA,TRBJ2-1,CASSQPGSGEQFF,TGTGCCAGCAGCCAACCGGGATCGGGTGAGCAGTTCTTC
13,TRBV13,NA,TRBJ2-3,CASSLGSTDTQYF,TGTGCCAGCAGCTTAGGGAGCACAGATACGCAGTATTTT
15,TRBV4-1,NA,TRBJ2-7,CASSQGTAASYEQYF,TGCGCCAGCAGCCAAGGGACCGCGGCCTCCTACGAGCAGTACTTC
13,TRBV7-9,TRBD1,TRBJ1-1,CASSGQGYTEAFF,TGTGCCAGCAGCGGACAGGGGTACACTGAAGCTTTCTTT
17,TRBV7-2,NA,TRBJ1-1,CASSLYGSIEMNTEAFF,TGTGCCAGCAGCTTATACGGTTCTATTGAGATGAACACTGAAGCTTTCTTT
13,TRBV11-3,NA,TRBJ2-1,CASSGWAIGEQFF,TGTGCCAGCAGCGGGTGGGCAATTGGTGAGCAGTTCTTC
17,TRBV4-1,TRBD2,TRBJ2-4,CASSPRLALNAKNIQYF,TGCGCCAGCAGCCCCCGACTAGCTCTTAACGCCAAAAACATTCAGTACTTC
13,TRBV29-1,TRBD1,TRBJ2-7,CSVTGESSGEQYF,TGCAGCGTTACAGGGGAGTCCTCGGGGGAGCAGTACTTC